This T cell receptor beta chain was sequenced for a study of PD-1 blockade in classical Hodgkin lymphoma (dated by TCRdb to the early 2020s). For the wider study: Nivolumab dosing was 3 mg/kg intravenously every 2 weeks, continuing until either disease progression or unacceptable toxicity. A peripheral blood immune signature of response to PD-1 blockade in classical Hodgkin lymphoma was defined using TCR beta sequencing and CyTOF. What the study reported, not specific to this receptor: Baseline TCR diversity was reported as lower in newly diagnosed patients than in healthy donors, and lower still in relapsed/refractory patients. CD4+ but not CD8+ TCR diversity rose significantly by C4D1 (p=0.0027 vs p=0.16), most apparent in complete responders (p=0.02). Patients starting nivolumab less than 1 year after ASCT had lower diversity and were excluded from later analyses to avoid confounding by immune reconstitution. Trial patients achieving complete response had baseline diversity similar to newly diagnosed patients, whereas partial responders and progressors had significantly lower diversity. Only a single clinical trial cohort was studied, and what caused the repertoire differences, possibly disease activity or prior therapy, remained undefined.

Genomic DNA was extracted with the Qiagen DNeasy kit from unsorted PBMCs and from negatively selected CD4+ and CD8+ fractions. Using primers that anneal to V and J segments, immunoSEQ multiplex PCR amplified the TCR beta CDR3 regions. Amplification bias was minimized using a synthetic immune receptor repertoire, and residual bias was removed computationally after sequencing. In the authors' own workflow: Repertoire diversity was quantified as the Shannon entropy index using custom Python scripts. Unsorted, CD4+ and CD8+ repertoires were examined separately, except in combined analyses, for which CD4+ and CD8+ sequences were merged in silico. Clonal expansion was defined as a frequency increase of at least 2-fold after treatment compared with C1D1, and clones undetected at baseline were assigned a pseudocount of 0.5. Clones with 0 or 1 copy at C1D1 were classified as singleton clones, and clones with 2 or more copies were classified as non-singleton clones. Clones expanded in unsorted samples were annotated as CD4+, CD8+ or unknown by matching protein sequences in sorted samples from the same patient. Diversity changes from C1D1 to C4D1 were tested in paired samples using Wilcoxon tests. The immuneACCESS repertoire file appears here via TCRdb, limited to in-frame rearrangements. These files lack a portion of the clones; in checked studies, under half of the deficit traces to unresolved V genes, and the cause of the others is not known. The V and J calls and clone size were taken over from that table, and D and trimming were inferred from the DNA. This sample has about 35,000 clones in its table, and roughly three quarters of those were observed once. In total, the top ten clones hold around 14% of the sample.

V gives up 3 bases and J gives up 4 bases, and the segment between their germline ends measures 10 bases. Per the germline V gene (reference sequence), SEHNR is the CDR1 and FQNEAQ is the CDR2. The CDR3 has 14 amino acids, counting the end cysteine and phenylalanine. The sequence is cut down to CDR3 DNA, 42 bases in frame from base 1. The sample's time point label is to be understood as: cycle 2 day 1 (C2D1) of nivolumab. Relapse after autologous stem cell transplantation had occurred in all trial patients, and cohorts A, B and C were distinguished by prior brentuximab vedotin exposure. The trial cohort comprised 56 patients with relapsed/refractory classical Hodgkin lymphoma whose best overall responses were complete response, partial response or progressive disease. Single-agent nivolumab was administered to trial patients in the multi-cohort phase II CheckMate 205 trial. An independent review committee assessed best overall response using the 2007 International Working Group response criteria. Trial PBMCs were collected just before the start of nivolumab (C1D1) and during therapy at cycle 2 day 1 and cycle 4 day 1. Peripheral blood was collected in 8 mL Vacutainer Cell Preparation Tubes, from which PBMCs were isolated by centrifugation and then cryopreserved.

This clone has just a few counts. No antigen is known for it. It has no much larger one-base neighbor in the sample; base qualities were not kept. Recombination connected TRBV7-9 to TRBJ1-5; TRBD1 is a weak D gene call, 5 bases matching. The sequences come from peripheral blood mononuclear cells (PBMCs), collected before the second cycle of nivolumab. This TCR was sampled from a human donor with classical Hodgkin lymphoma. The CDR3 corresponds to CASSFQGNNQPQHF. The nucleotides read TGTGCCAGCAGCTTTCAGGGTAATAATCAGCCCCAGCATTTT.